This TCR beta chain emerged from a study of identical twins. Findings of the study overall: Possibly, invariant MAIT and iNKT cells partly confounded zero-insertion analyses.

This clonotype has ten or more counts. Antigen specificity is unknown. The CDR3 loop spans 15 amino acids. The V and J ends lost 5 bases and 4 bases, in that order; junction bases with no gene match: 2. Germline CDR1 SEHNR, CDR2 FQNEAQ (reference sequence). One entry per CDR3 protein results from TCRdb running MiXCR on the 5' RACE reads. The sample has 300,000 to 400,000 distinct CDR3 sequences, roughly an eighth seen once. This sample was shared with a second study, whose subject was yellow fever vaccine responses in identical twins.

The clonotype was recovered from a woman aged 18-29 years in good health. The gene calls are TRBV7-9 and TRBJ2-7, with 16 bases lining up with TRBD2. Sequencing input: CD8+ T cells sorted from blood. DNA for the CDR3: TGTGCCAGCAGCGAGGGACTAGCGGGAGGGTACGAGCAGTACTTC. Protein product: CASSEGLAGGYEQYF.